The present TCR beta chain was sequenced within a study of shared clonotypes between healthy human individuals (TCRdb year 2020). In the study overall: A couple of women and a few men aged 18 to 49 years were included in the cohort. Leukapheresis yielded between about 0.94 and 9.5 billion PBMCs per donor. Different laboratories and diverse techniques were used to prepare libraries and sequence TCR repertoires, to increase sequencing depth and limit assay-specific biases. To estimate repertoire size and how much clonotypes are shared between individuals, the study performed deep sequencing of blood TCR repertoires from a few healthy adults.

Summary of the overall study and its limitations: Only blood was sampled, and tissue TCR repertoires likely differ from those in blood. Pairwise subsampling led to the expectation that sequencing depth would affect the degree of clonotype sharing among donors. Because the study included only a small number of donors, the genetic and exposure-history diversity represented was limited.

Points on this clone: Its binding antigen is unknown. The record has no base qualities; no much larger clone is one base away.

TCR CDR3 regions were amplified from genomic DNA by multiplex PCR using the deep immunoSEQ assay. Extracted genomic DNA from each cell subset was distributed evenly across all wells of several immunoSEQ 96-well plates, and each plate was treated as a replicate. For unsorted PBMC, around 300 ng of genomic DNA, equivalent to about 30,000 T cell genomes, went into each replicate PCR. Unsorted PBMC genomic DNA was sequenced across ten immunoSEQ deep assay plates. Purified libraries were measured with a Qubit 3.0 fluorometer, size-checked on a Bioanalyzer 2100, and measured again with the KAPA Library Quantification kit. A separate single-read 150-cycle Illumina NextSeq 550 flow cell was used to sequence each immunoSEQ 96-well plate. In the authors' own workflow: The immunoSEQ output contained only junctional sequences without quality scores, so filtering could not match that applied to full-length reads. To assign V/J genes and CDR3, sequences were annotated using PyIR, a Python wrapper for IgBLAST v1.9, with IMGT germline references. Reads were filtered out if the reads had weak V/J assignments (E-value above 1e-6), no CDR3, stop codons, out-of-frame junctions, or ambiguous translated residues. A V3J clonotype was defined by an identical inferred V gene, J gene, and CDR3 amino acid sequence. The percentage overlap between two repertoires was calculated by dividing the number of shared unique clonotypes by the size of the smaller repertoire. Repertoire richness was assessed with RTK rarefaction, the Chao1 estimator, and Recon v2.1 estimates of unobserved clonotypes. Not all clones reach the TCRdb copy of this immuneACCESS table, which keeps in-frame sequences only. Checked studies attribute under half of the gap to unresolved V genes and leave the rest unexplained. That table is the source of V, J and clone size, and D and trimming were worked out from the DNA. The sample yields 470,000 or so clones; 78% were counted once. The ten largest account for approximately 12% of the sample.

Relative to germline, V is 2 bases shorter and J is 3 bases shorter, with 11 bases between their ends. The CDR3 covers 14 residues, taking in both the cysteine and the phenylalanine. The CDR3 DNA has 42 bases and is translated from base 1. CDR1 is given as LNHDA and CDR2 as SQIVND, both from the germline V gene (reference sequence). Healthy HIV-negative adults with no recently reported acute infections or vaccinations were included as donors. Every donor was a Caucasian adult residing in Nashville, Tennessee, USA. For unsorted samples, 84 million or so PBMCs were counted, and genomic DNA was extracted using the QIAamp DNA Blood Mini kit. After blood collection by leukapheresis, PBMCs were isolated using Ficoll-Histopaque density gradient centrifugation and then cryopreserved in the vapor phase of liquid nitrogen.

Sample: PBMCs. This receptor was identified in a woman aged 40 to 50 in good health. Some clones in this sample may be carry-over from other donors' samples. The chain uses TRBV19 and TRBJ2-7; the D segment could be TRBD2, given 5 matching bases. The CDR3 has the sequence CASSISGEYYEQYF. DNA sequence: TGTGCCAGTAGTATATCCGGGGAGTACTACGAGCAGTACTTC.